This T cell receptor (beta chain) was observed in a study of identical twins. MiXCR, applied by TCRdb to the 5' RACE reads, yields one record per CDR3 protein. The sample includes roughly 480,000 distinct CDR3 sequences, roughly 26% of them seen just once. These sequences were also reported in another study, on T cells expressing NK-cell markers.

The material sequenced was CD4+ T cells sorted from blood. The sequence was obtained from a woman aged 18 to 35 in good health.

The CDR3 loop reads CSALAIPYNEQFF. In DNA form, the CDR3 reads TGCAGTGCCTTAGCAATCCCCTACAATGAGCAGTTCTTC. This rearrangement joins TRBV20-1 to TRBJ2-1; D is unresolved. V lost 6 bases, J lost 2 bases, and 11 bases lay in between. The CDR3 extends over 13 amino acids. The V gene's germline CDR1 is DFQATT and CDR2 SNEGSKA (reference sequence).